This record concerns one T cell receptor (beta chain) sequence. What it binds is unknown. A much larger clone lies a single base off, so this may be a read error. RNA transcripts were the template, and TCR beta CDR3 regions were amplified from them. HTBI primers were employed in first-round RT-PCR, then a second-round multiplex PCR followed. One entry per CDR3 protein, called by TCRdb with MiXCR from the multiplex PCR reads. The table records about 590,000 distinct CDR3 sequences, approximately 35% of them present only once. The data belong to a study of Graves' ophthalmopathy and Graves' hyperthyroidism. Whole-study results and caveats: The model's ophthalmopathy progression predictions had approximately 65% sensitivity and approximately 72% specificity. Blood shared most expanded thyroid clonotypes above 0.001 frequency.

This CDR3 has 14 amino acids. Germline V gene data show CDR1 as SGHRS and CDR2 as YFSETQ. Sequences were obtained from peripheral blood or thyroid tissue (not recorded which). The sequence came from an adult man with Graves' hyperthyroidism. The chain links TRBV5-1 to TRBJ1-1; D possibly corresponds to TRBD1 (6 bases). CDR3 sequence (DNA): TGCGCCAGCAGTCGGGGGCCTATGAACACTGAAGCTTCCTTT. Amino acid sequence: CASSRGPMNTEASF.